This TCR beta chain emerged from a study of blood T cell repertoires in COVID-19. Study-level background: Spain, Italy and the United States supplied samples that represented acute and convalescent COVID-19. T cells, B-cell-depleted T cells, or PBMCs supplied cDNA or gDNA.

Germline V gene sequence: CDR1 MNHEY, CDR2 SVGAGI. The CDR3 covers 16 residues. Trimming cost V 2 bases and J 6 bases; bases outside gene matches: 6. The authors' processing: Estimates of nucleated cell counts were drawn from the amplification of reference gene primers. The assay was immunoSEQ multiplex PCR, and TCRdb's table has in-frame clones only and misses some. V and J calls and clone size are copied from that table; D and trimming were computed from the DNA. The repertoire includes 35,000 to 45,000 clones, 75% to 80% of them detected once, and 8.5% sits in the top ten. The chain joins TRBV6-5 to TRBJ2-1; 11 positions match TRBD2. The receptor's source is a man in his sixties or seventies with active or convalescent COVID-19. The sequenced sample consisted of peripheral blood. The CDR3 region has the DNA TGTGCCAGCAGTTACCGTATAGCGGGGGGGCGCAATGAGCAGTTCTTC. Amino acids: CASSYRIAGGRNEQFF.